This TCR beta chain derives from a study of T cells in tumors after PD-1 blockade (dated by TCRdb to between 2018 and 2020). Broadly, across the study: Exclusion criteria were prior checkpoint blockade, use of systemic immunosuppressants, or recent radiotherapy or other anti-cancer therapy within 4 weeks. An average of about 110,000 TCR templates (range 24,679-257,772) and approximately 38,000 unique clonotypes was obtained for peripheral blood samples. Bulk TCR sequencing was performed on 10 to 11 peripheral blood samples from 4 or 5 patients to compare blood and tumor clonotypes. While on anti-PD-1 treatment, some of the patients also continued taking daily vismodegib 150 mg. The study performed paired single-cell RNA and TCR sequencing on site-matched tumors from BCC or SCC patients before and after anti-PD-1 therapy. Patients were treated with either pembrolizumab 200 mg every 3 weeks or cemiplimab 350 mg every 2 weeks. RECIST version 1.1 was used to evaluate clinical response.

Relative to germline, V is 0 bases shorter and J is 4 bases shorter, with 13 bases between their ends. Sequences SGHDT (CDR1) and YYEEEE (CDR2) are obtained from the germline V gene. Counted from cysteine to phenylalanine, this CDR3 has 15 amino acids. The DNA shown is the 45-base CDR3, in frame from base 1. The immunoSEQ platform was used for deep TCRbeta sequencing. The authors' pipeline ran thus. Only productive rearrangements were exported from the immunoSEQ Analyzer for downstream analysis. Bulk TCRbeta clonotypes were assigned T cell phenotypes by matching to single-cell RNA+TCR-seq clones sharing the same TCRbeta sequence. Clone enrichment in tumor was computed as tumor frequency divided by PBMC frequency from bulk TCR sequencing. GLIPH was used to sort TCRs into specificity groups, which are clusters of distinct TCRs that likely recognize common antigens through shared CDR3 motifs. As stored in TCRdb, this immuneACCESS dataset retains in-frame rearrangements with V and J assigned. A fraction of the clones does not appear; measured against another copy, unresolved V genes explain less than half of the discrepancy, and the remainder lacks a known reason. V and J calls plus clone size are reproduced from that table; the DNA served to infer D and trimming. This sample gives around 46,000 clones in total; approximately 75% of them show up just once. The ten largest account for approximately 15% of the sample.

Regarding this clone: What this receptor recognizes is not known. Within one base of it there is no much larger clone, and no base qualities were kept.

The meaning of the sample's time point label: before anti-PD-1 therapy. For bulk TCRbeta sequencing, genomic DNA was extracted from tumor biopsies or peripheral blood, and input amounts ranged from roughly 550 ng to 6,004 ng. Every patient was a poor candidate for surgical resection and had histologically proven advanced or metastatic basal or squamous cell carcinoma. Of the ten to eleven patients making up the basal cell carcinoma cohort, about 8 underwent bulk tumor TCR sequencing. Findings and caveats that apply to the study as a whole: Where the novel T cell clones came from was not identified, and possible sources could include lymphoid organs or rare unexpanded clones inside the tumor or in the tumor periphery. About 38% of TCR clonotypes from the tumor were detected in blood, and certain novel exhausted tumor clones were present in blood collected before treatment, which suggests recruitment from the periphery.

The origin of this receptor is a human donor with basal cell carcinoma. The specimen comprised PBMCs, sampled before anti-PD-1 treatment. The rearranged chain carries TRBV5-6 and TRBJ1-2; TRBD1 is a possible D gene, resting on 5 matching bases. The DNA sequence reads TGTGCCAGCAGCTTGGTCCAGGGAATAAGCTATGGCTACACCTTC. This sequence encodes CASSLVQGISYGYTF.